This T cell receptor (beta chain) was observed in a study of blood T cell repertoires in COVID-19. The CDR3 has 16 amino acids. V lost 0 bases to trimming and J lost 4 bases; unmatched junction nucleotides: 4. CDR1 and CDR2 (germline): SGDLS, YYNGEE. Authors' analysis steps: Nucleated cell counts were estimated from reference gene primer amplification. Some clones are missing from TCRdb's copy, which holds only in-frame ones; the method was immunoSEQ multiplex PCR. V, J and clone size derive from that table, while D and trimming were established from the DNA sequence. The sample consists of around 150,000 clones, approximately 91% of them appearing once.

The clonotype originates from a man over 45 with active or convalescent COVID-19. Source material: peripheral blood. The rearrangement uses TRBV9 and TRBJ2-1; 10 bases agree with TRBD2. CDR3 sequence reads: CASSVGPAGGYNEQFF. The CDR3 nucleotides read TGTGCCAGCAGCGTAGGTCCAGCGGGAGGGTACAATGAGCAGTTCTTC. Drawing the rest from reference TRBV9 and TRBJ2-1, the complete variable domain is DSGVTQTPKHLITATGQRVTLRCSPRSGDLSVYWYQQSLDQGLQFLIQYYNGEERAKGNILERFSAQQFPDLHSELNLSSLELGDSALYFCASSVGPAGGYNEQFFGPGTRLTVL.